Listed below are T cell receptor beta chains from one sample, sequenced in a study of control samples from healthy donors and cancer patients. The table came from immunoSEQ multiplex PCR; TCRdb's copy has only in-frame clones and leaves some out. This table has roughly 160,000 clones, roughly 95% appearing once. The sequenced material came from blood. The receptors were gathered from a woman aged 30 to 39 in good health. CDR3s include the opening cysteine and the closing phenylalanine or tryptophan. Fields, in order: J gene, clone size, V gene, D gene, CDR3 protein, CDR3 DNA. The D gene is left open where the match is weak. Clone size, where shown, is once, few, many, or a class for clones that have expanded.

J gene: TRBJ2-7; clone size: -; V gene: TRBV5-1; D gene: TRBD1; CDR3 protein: CASSLAGGSYEQYF; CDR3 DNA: TGCGCCAGCAGCTTGGCAGGGGGCTCCTACGAGCAGTACTTC
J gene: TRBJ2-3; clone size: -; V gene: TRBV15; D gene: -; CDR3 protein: CATSGLEETDTQYF; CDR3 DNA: TGTGCCACTTCGGGACTCGAAGAAACAGATACGCAGTATTTT
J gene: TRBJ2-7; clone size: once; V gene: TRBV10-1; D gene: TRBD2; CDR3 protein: CASSESTGTSGGAKQYF; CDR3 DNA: TGCGCCAGCAGTGAGTCGACCGGTACTAGCGGGGGGGCAAAACAGTACTTC
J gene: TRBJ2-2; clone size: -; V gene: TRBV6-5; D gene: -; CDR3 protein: CASSRAVAMGGELFF; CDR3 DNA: TGTGCCAGCAGTCGGGCGGTAGCTATGGGCGGGGAGCTGTTTTTT
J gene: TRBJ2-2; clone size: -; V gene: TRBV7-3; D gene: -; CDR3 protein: CASSFSNSNTGELFF; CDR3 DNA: TGTGCCAGCAGCTTCTCTAATTCGAACACCGGGGAGCTGTTTTTT
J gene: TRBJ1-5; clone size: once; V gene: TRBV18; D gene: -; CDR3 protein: CASSLDSNQPQHF; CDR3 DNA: TGTGCCAGCTCACTAGATTCCAATCAGCCCCAGCATTTT
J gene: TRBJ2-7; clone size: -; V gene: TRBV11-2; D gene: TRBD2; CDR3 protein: CASSSAGTSGRSPSYEQYF; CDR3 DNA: TGTGCCAGCAGCTCCGCGGGTACTAGCGGGAGATCCCCCTCCTACGAGCAGTACTTC
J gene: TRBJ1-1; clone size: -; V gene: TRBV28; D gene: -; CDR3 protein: CASSLPGARLTEAFF; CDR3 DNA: TGTGCCAGCAGTTTACCGGGGGCGCGCCTCACTGAAGCTTTCTTT
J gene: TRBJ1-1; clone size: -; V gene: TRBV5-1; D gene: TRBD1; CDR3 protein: CASSQGGTEAFF; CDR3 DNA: TGCGCCAGCAGCCAGGGGGGAACTGAAGCTTTCTTT
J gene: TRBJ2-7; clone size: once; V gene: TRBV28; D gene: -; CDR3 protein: CASSPTGRVTYEQYF; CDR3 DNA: TGTGCCAGCAGTCCCACGGGCAGGGTCACCTACGAGCAGTACTTC
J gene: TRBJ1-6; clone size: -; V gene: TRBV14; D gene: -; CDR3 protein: CASSHRAVNSPLHF; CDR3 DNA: TGTGCCAGCAGCCACAGGGCCGTTAATTCACCCCTCCACTTT
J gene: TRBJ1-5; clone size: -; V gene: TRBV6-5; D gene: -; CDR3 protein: CASSAAAKQPQHF; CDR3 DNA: TGTGCCAGCAGCGCCGCGGCTAAGCAGCCCCAGCATTTT
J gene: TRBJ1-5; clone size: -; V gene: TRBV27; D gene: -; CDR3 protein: CASSLIGRDQPQHF; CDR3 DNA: TGTGCCAGCAGTTTAATTGGCCGCGATCAGCCCCAGCATTTT
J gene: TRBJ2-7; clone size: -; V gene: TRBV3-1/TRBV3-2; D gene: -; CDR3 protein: CASSPNPAGGYEQYF; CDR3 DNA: TGTGCCAGCAGCCCCAACCCGGCTGGGGGCTACGAGCAGTACTTC
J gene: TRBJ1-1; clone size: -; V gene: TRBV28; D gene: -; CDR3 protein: CASSLLGRTEAFF; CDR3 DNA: TGTGCCAGCAGTTTATTAGGGCGAACTGAAGCTTTCTTT
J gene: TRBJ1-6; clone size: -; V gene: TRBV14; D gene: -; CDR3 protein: CASSHPRGNSPLHF; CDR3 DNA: TGTGCCAGCAGCCACCCCCGAGGGAATTCACCCCTCCACTTT
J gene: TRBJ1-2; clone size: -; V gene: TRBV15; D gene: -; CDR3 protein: CATSRDRVDYGYTF; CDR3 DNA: TGTGCCACCAGCAGAGATCGAGTGGACTATGGCTACACCTTC
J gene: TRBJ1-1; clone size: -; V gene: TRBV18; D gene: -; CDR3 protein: CASSPLTTNTEAFF; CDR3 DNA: TGTGCCAGCTCACCACTAACAACTAACACTGAAGCTTTCTTT
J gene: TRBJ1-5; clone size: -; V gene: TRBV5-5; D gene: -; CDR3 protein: CASSFLGNSNQPQHF; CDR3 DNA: TGTGCCAGCAGCTTCCTGGGAAATAGCAATCAGCCCCAGCATTTT
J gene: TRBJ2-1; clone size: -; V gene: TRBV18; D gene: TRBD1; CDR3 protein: CASSSGQGVLGNEQFF; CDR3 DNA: TGTGCCAGCTCATCGGGACAGGGGGTTTTAGGCAATGAGCAGTTCTTC
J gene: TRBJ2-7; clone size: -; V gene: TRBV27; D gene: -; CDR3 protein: CASSSRGDEQYF; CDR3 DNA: TGTGCCAGCAGTTCTCGAGGAGACGAGCAGTACTTC
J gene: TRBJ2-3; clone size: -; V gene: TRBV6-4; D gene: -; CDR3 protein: CASSAGNWGTDTQYF; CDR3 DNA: TGTGCCAGCAGTGCGGGGAATTGGGGCACAGATACGCAGTATTTT
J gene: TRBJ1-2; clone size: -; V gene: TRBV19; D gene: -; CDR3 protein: CASSRNSGYTF; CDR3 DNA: TGTGCCAGTAGCCGCAATAGCGGCTACACCTTC
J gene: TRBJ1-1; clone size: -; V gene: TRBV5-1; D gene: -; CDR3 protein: CASSRRVGTEAFF; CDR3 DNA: TGCGCCAGCAGCCGCAGGGTCGGCACTGAAGCTTTCTTT
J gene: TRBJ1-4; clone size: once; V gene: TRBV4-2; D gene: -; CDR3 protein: CASSRAIGGGKANEKLFF; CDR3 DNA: TGTGCCAGCAGCCGGGCTATTGGGGGCGGTAAGGCTAATGAAAAACTGTTTTTT
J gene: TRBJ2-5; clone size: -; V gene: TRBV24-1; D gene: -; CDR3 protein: CATSPGPHQETQYF; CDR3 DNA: TGTGCCACCAGCCCGGGGCCGCACCAAGAGACCCAGTACTTC
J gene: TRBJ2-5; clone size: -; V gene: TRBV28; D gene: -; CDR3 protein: CASSHDLGGLETQYF; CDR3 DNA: TGTGCCAGCAGCCACGATCTTGGGGGCCTAGAGACCCAGTACTTC
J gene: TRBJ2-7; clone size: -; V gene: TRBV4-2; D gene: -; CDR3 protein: CASSLPGQDYEQYF; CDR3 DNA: TGTGCCAGCAGCCTGCCGGGACAAGACTACGAGCAGTACTTC
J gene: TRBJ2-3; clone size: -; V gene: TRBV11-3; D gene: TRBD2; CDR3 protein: CASSSRGVLNTQYF; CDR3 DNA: TGTGCCAGCAGCAGTCGGGGGGTCTTGAATACGCAGTATTTT
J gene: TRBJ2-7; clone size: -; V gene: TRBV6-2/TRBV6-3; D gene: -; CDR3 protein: CASSDRPYEQYF; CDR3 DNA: TGTGCCAGCAGCGACAGGCCCTACGAGCAGTACTTC
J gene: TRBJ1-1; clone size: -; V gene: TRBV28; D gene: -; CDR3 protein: CASRPRRGPNTEAFF; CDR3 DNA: TGTGCCAGCAGACCAAGGAGGGGTCCGAACACTGAAGCTTTCTTT
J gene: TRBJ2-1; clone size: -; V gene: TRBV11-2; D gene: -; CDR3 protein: CASSRGWGAEQFF; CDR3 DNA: TGTGCCAGCAGCCGGGGCTGGGGAGCTGAGCAGTTCTTC
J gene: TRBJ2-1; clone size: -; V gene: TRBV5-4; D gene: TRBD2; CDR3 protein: CASSAGTSGNEQFF; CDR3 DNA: TGTGCCAGCAGCGCCGGGACTAGCGGGAATGAGCAGTTCTTC
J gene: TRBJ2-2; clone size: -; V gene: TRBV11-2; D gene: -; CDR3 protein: CASSPSSYTGELFF; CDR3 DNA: TGTGCCAGCAGCCCCAGCAGTTACACCGGGGAGCTGTTTTTT
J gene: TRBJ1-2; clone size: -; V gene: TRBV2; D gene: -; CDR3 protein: CASSAAGPGGHGYTF; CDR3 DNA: TGTGCCAGCAGTGCCGCCGGGCCCGGGGGGCATGGCTACACCTTC
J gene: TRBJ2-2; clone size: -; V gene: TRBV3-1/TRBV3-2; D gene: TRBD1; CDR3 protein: CASSRQGRNTGELFF; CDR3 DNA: TGTGCCAGCAGCCGACAGGGGCGGAACACCGGGGAGCTGTTTTTT
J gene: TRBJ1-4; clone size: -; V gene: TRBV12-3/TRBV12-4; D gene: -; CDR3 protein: CASTMENNEKLFF; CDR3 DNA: TGTGCCAGCACCATGGAGAATAATGAAAAACTGTTTTTT
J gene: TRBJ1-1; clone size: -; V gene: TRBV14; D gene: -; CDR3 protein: CASSQETLHTEAFF; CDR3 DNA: TGTGCCAGCAGCCAAGAAACCTTGCACACTGAAGCTTTCTTT
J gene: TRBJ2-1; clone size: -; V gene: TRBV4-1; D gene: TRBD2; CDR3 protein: CASSQARLAGGPGSNNEQFF; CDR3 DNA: TGCGCCAGCAGCCAAGCCCGACTAGCGGGAGGGCCGGGCTCGAACAATGAGCAGTTCTTC